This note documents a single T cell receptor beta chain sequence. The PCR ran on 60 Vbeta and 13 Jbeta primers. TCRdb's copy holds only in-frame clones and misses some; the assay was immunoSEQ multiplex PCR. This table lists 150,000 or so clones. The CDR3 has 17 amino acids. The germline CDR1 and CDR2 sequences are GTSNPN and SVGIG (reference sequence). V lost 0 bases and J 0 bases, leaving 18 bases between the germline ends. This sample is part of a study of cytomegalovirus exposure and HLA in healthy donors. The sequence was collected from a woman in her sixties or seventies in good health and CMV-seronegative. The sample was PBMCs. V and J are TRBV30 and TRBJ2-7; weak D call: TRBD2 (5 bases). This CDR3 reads CAWSVGRTDYYSYEQYF. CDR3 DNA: TGTGCCTGGAGTGTAGGTCGCACCGACTATTACTCCTACGAGCAGTACTTC.